These 32 T cell receptor beta chains were all obtained from the same sample, sequenced in a study of neoadjuvant anti-PD-1 for oral cavity cancer. The data were produced by immunoSEQ multiplex PCR, yet TCRdb's version contains in-frame clones alone and is incomplete. This repertoire shows around 5,700 clones, roughly 56% found once; its top ten account for around 8%. Sample: tumor tissue, taken before nivolumab (anti-PD-1) treatment. These receptor sequences come from a person between 40 and 80 years old with oral cavity squamous cell carcinoma.

A note on this clone: One junction end does not reproduce the germline sequence, and a read error may be involved. This rearrangement joins TRBV2 to TRBJ2-3; no definite D call. Per germline, CDR1 SNHLY and CDR2 FYNNEI. The CDR3 extends over 13 amino acids. This chain's CDR3 is CASIEMAGDTQYF. The CDR3 region has the DNA TGTGCCAGCATTGAAATGGCTGGGGATACGCAGTATTTT.

The rearrangement joins TRBV15 to TRBJ1-5; D uncertain. The CDR3 contains 13 residues. V dropped 2 bases and J dropped 0 bases, with 2 bases sitting between them. Germline V gene data show CDR1 as LNHNV and CDR2 as YYDKDF (reference sequence). The CDR3 DNA reads as TGTGCCACCAGCAGATATAGCAATCAGCCCCAGCATTTT. Translating gives CATSRYSNQPQHF.

This clone has only a few counts. This chain joins TRBV10-3 and TRBJ1-3; D ambiguous. V was cut by 3 bases and J by 0 bases, with 6 bases left in between. Per germline, CDR1 ENHRY and CDR2 SYGVKD. The CDR3 is made up of 14 amino acids. The CDR3: CAISEGLSGNTIYF. CDR3 coding DNA: TGTGCCATCAGTGAAGGGCTCTCTGGAAACACCATATATTTT.

V gene TRBV7-2 combines with J gene TRBJ1-5; D possibly corresponds to TRBD1 (5 bases). This CDR3 has 16 amino acids. Trimming removed 6 bases from V and 1 base from J, with 16 bases in between. Germline CDR1 and CDR2: SGHTA and FQGNSA. The CDR3 is CASRDRDRGSNQPQHF. CDR3 nucleotides: TGTGCCAGCAGGGATCGAGACAGAGGGAGCAATCAGCCCCAGCATTTT.

The sample holds a few counts of this clone. The chain uses TRBV7-9 and TRBJ1-1; TRBD1 aligns across 8 bases. Trimming took 6 bases from V and 4 from J; bases not matched to a gene: 7. The CDR3 extends over 14 amino acids. Germline-derived CDR1 and CDR2 are SEHNR and FQNEAQ (reference sequence). The DNA for the CDR3 is TGTGCCAGCAGATCCCAGGGGGCCGGCACTGAAGCTTTCTTT. It encodes CASRSQGAGTEAFF.

The chain is built from TRBV11-2 and TRBJ2-5; no firm D call. The CDR3 extends over 13 amino acids. Germline lookup yields CDR1 SGHAT and CDR2 FQNNGV. Trimming stripped 1 base from V and 3 bases from J, with 6 bases between. The CDR3 sequence is CASSLGSKETQYF. The CDR3, as DNA: TGTGCCAGCAGCTTAGGCTCCAAAGAGACCCAGTACTTC. The whole variable domain, filled in from reference TRBV11-2 and TRBJ2-5, reads EAGVAQSPRYKIIEKRQSVAFWCNPISGHATLYWYQQILGQGPKLLIQFQNNGVVDDSQLPKDRFSAERLKGVDSTLKIQPAKLEDSAVYLCASSLGSKETQYFGPGTRLLVL.

V and J are TRBV9 and TRBJ2-1; 11 bases align to TRBD2. The CDR3 covers 16 residues. Looked up from germline, CDR1 is SGDLS and CDR2 is YYNGEE. V lost 3 bases and J lost 7; bases outside the gene matches: 9. The CDR3 DNA sequence: TGTGCCAGCAGCGACCAACTAGCGGGAGAAAGGAATGAGCAGTTCTTC. Translated: CASSDQLAGERNEQFF.

The chain uses TRBV10-3 and TRBJ1-1; 9 bases agree with TRBD1. The J segment lost 5 bases and the V segment lost 0 bases, leaving 10 bases of the junction unmatched. CDR3 length: 17 amino acids. Germline V gene lookup returns CDR1 ENHRY and CDR2 SYGVKD. The CDR3 DNA is TGTGCCATCAGTGAGTCTTGGGGGACAGGGTCGGGGACTGAAGCTTTCTTT. Its protein product is CAISESWGTGSGTEAFF.

This chain links TRBV11-2 with TRBJ2-7; no reliable D call. CDR1 and CDR2 (germline): SGHAT, FQNNGV. Trimming took off 1 base at V and 3 bases at J, with 16 bases between the two ends. The CDR3 length is 16 residues. DNA of the CDR3: TGTGCCAGCAGCTTAGCCCTCCGTCCGCTAAGCTACGAGCAGTACTTC. Protein: CASSLALRPLSYEQYF.

The chain recombines TRBV6-1 with TRBJ1-5; D not resolved. Per the germline V gene, CDR1 is MNHNS and CDR2 is SASEGT. The CDR3 sequence is 14 residues long. The V end was cut by 7 bases, the J end by 10 bases, with 20 bases between. DNA for the CDR3: TGTGCCAGCATAGGCTCTGAGATAATCGACCCCCAGCATTTT. This sequence encodes CASIGSEIIDPQHF.

The V gene is TRBV21-1, the J gene TRBJ1-1. TRBV21-1 is reported as a pseudogene. The CDR3 consists of 17 residues. CDR3 coding DNA: TGTGCCAGCAGCTCCCCCAATAATGCAGCAAGTCACACTGAAGCTTTCTTT. Amino acid sequence: CASSSPNNAASHTEAFF.

The chain couples TRBV10-2 to TRBJ1-1; TRBD1 is a possible D gene (5 bases). The germline gives CDR1 WSHSY, CDR2 SAAADI. Trimming removed 6 bases from V and 0 bases from J, with 20 bases in between. The CDR3 is 17 residues long. The CDR3 nucleotides are TGCGCCAGCAGGTCAAACAGGAACGCCCCAATGAACACTGAAGCTTTCTTT. Encoded protein: CASRSNRNAPMNTEAFF.

J is TRBJ1-1 and V is TRBV6-5; the D is unclear. From germline, CDR1 is MNHEY and CDR2 SVGAGI. This CDR3 region has 14 residues. The V end was cut by 0 bases, the J end by 1 base, with 6 bases between. The CDR3 DNA sequence: TGTGCCAGCAGTTACTCGAGGGCGAACACTGAAGCTTTCTTT. Translation: CASSYSRANTEAFF.

This chain links TRBV10-3 with TRBJ1-5; no clear D gene. Looked up from germline, CDR1 is ENHRY and CDR2 is SYGVKD. V was pared by 7 bases and J by 4 bases, with 14 bases between. The CDR3 length is 14 residues. Here the CDR3 reads CAIKEGDPNQPQHF. The CDR3, as DNA: TGTGCCATCAAGGAAGGAGATCCAAATCAGCCCCAGCATTTT.

This rearrangement joins TRBV19 to TRBJ2-7, with TRBD2 identical over 9 bases. CDR3 length equals 15 residues. In germline, CDR1 is LNHDA, CDR2 SQIVND (reference sequence). J gave up 5 bases and V 7 bases, and 12 bases lay outside the gene matches. CDR3 nucleotides: TGTGCCAGTAACAACGAGGGGACTAGCCTTGACGAGCAGTACTTC. This codes for CASNNEGTSLDEQYF.

The rearrangement uses TRBV5-1 and TRBJ2-1; 7 nucleotides align to TRBD2. V lost 0 bases and J lost 9; bases outside the gene matches: 9. The CDR3 sequence is 15 residues long. Germline CDR1 and CDR2: SGHRS and YFSETQ. CDR3 residues: CASSLDGGFGTEQFF. CDR3 sequence (DNA): TGCGCCAGCAGCTTGGACGGGGGGTTCGGTACTGAGCAGTTCTTC.

The genes are TRBV5-1 and TRBJ2-5, with 11 bases that match TRBD2. The ends lost 4 bases at V and 5 bases at J; junction bases unmatched: 4. The CDR3 is made up of 14 amino acids. Germline CDR1 is SGHRS and CDR2 is YFSETQ. The chain's CDR3 is CASSTTSGIETQYF. DNA of the CDR3: TGCGCCAGCAGCACGACTAGCGGGATCGAGACCCAGTACTTC. The variable domain in full, with the rest retrieved from reference TRBV5-1 and TRBJ2-5, is KAGVTQTPRYLIKTRGQQVTLSCSPISGHRSVSWYQQTPGQGLQFLFEYFSETQRNKGNFPGRFSGRQFSNSRSEMNVSTLELGDSALYLCASSTTSGIETQYFGPGTRLLVL.

The genes are TRBV21-1 and TRBJ1-2. TRBV21-1 is reported as a pseudogene. CDR3 length: 15 amino acids. CDR3 coding DNA: TGTGCCAGCAGCAAAGGACCCACAACTAACTATGGCTACACCTTC. It encodes CASSKGPTTNYGYTF.

This clone was recorded once. V and J are TRBV6-1 and TRBJ1-1; D perhaps matches TRBD1 (6 bases). The CDR3 is 14 amino acids. Germline values: CDR1 MNHNS, CDR2 SASEGT. V was pared by 4 bases and J by 1 base, with 10 bases between. As DNA, the CDR3 is TGTGCCAGCAGTGCGTGGGACAAGAACACTGAAGCTTTCTTT. Its protein product is CASSAWDKNTEAFF.

This clone was recorded once. The CDR3 coding sequence is TGCAGCGTTGTTCCAGGACACCAACTGGGGGGCTACACCTTC. Translating gives CSVVPGHQLGGYTF. The chain joins TRBV29-1 to TRBJ1-2, with D tentatively TRBD1 (5 bases). Trimming shortened V by 4 bases and J by 8 bases, and 20 bases separated the two germline ends. Germline loops: CDR1 SQVTM, CDR2 ANQGSEA. The CDR3 is made up of 14 amino acids.

V gene TRBV19 combines with J gene TRBJ1-1; D gene ambiguous. With 1 base removed from V and 4 bases from J, the gap between germline ends came to 10 bases. CDR1 is LNHDA, CDR2 SQIVND, per germline (reference sequence). The CDR3 is 14 residues long. CDR3 protein: CASSIGEGFTEAFF. The CDR3 region has the DNA TGTGCCAGTAGTATAGGGGAAGGGTTCACTGAAGCTTTCTTT.

The chain is built from TRBV15 and TRBJ2-3, with TRBD1 matching 7 bases. CDR3 length: 15 residues. Trimming at V came to 4 bases and at J to 2 bases, leaving 6 bases not matched to a gene. CDR1 LNHNV and CDR2 YYDKDF come from the germline V gene (reference sequence). CDR3 nucleotides: TGTGCCACCAGCAAGACAGGGAGTCCCACAGATACGCAGTATTTT. Amino acid sequence: CATSKTGSPTDTQYF.

The chain combines TRBV9 with TRBJ1-1, with TRBD1 identical over 8 bases. Germline-derived CDR1 and CDR2 are SGDLS and YYNGEE. After removal of 0 bases from V and 4 bases from J, the junction contained 2 bases not matched to a gene. The CDR3 runs to 14 residues. Here the CDR3 reads CASSVATGGTEAFF. For the CDR3, the DNA is TGTGCCAGCAGCGTAGCCACAGGGGGCACTGAAGCTTTCTTT.

The rearrangement joins TRBV9 to TRBJ1-1; possibly TRBD1 for D (5 bases). V lost 3 bases and J lost 0, with 18 bases in between. Germline V gene data show CDR1 as SGDLS and CDR2 as YYNGEE. There are 17 residues in the CDR3. CDR3 in DNA: TGTGCCAGCAGCGGCCGGGACGGGAGATTAATGAACACTGAAGCTTTCTTT. Translated: CASSGRDGRLMNTEAFF.

The chain joins TRBV7-2 to TRBJ1-5, with no clear D. The V end lost 4 bases, the J end lost 4 bases, and 8 bases lay between the germline ends. Germline CDR1 and CDR2: SGHTA and FQGNSA. This CDR3 has 13 amino acids. The DNA for the CDR3 is TGTGCCAGCAGCTCCCGGGGAAATCAGCCCCAGCATTTT. It yields the protein CASSSRGNQPQHF.

This chain connects TRBV7-9 to TRBJ2-3; tentatively, D is TRBD1 or TRBD2 (6 bases each). Deletions cut 6 bases from V and 0 bases from J, with 13 bases between. The CDR3 has 15 residues. The germline CDR1 and CDR2 sequences are SEHNR and FQNEAQ (reference sequence). The CDR3 sequence is CASRWGADSTDTQYF. The CDR3 nucleotides are TGTGCCAGCAGATGGGGGGCGGATAGCACAGATACGCAGTATTTT.

The gene calls are TRBV5-1 and TRBJ1-1, with a tentative D call TRBD1 (6 bases). This CDR3 contains 16 residues. The ends were cut back, 6 bases at V and 2 bases at J, with 20 bases in the middle. Germline CDR1 SGHRS, CDR2 YFSETQ. CDR3: CASMGGPSAGNTEAFF. The CDR3 region has the DNA TGCGCCAGCATGGGGGGGCCCTCCGCAGGCAACACTGAAGCTTTCTTT.

V and J are TRBV28 and TRBJ2-1; no clear D. Germline V CDR1 and CDR2: MDHEN, SYDVKM. V lost 3 bases, J lost 12 bases, and 21 bases lay in between. The CDR3 length is 15 residues. The chain's CDR3 is CASSFVLRTSTPQFF. The CDR3 DNA reads as TGTGCCAGCAGTTTCGTGTTACGTACCTCGACACCGCAGTTCTTC.

This clone appeared a few times. V usage is TRBV30 and J usage is TRBJ2-2; D remains ambiguous. Looked up from germline, CDR1 is GTSNPN and CDR2 is SVGIG (reference sequence). This CDR3 spans 13 amino acids. Between the trimmed V and J ends, which lost 2 bases and 4 bases, there was a span of 8 bases. CDR3 DNA sequence: TGTGCCTGGAGTTTGAGTGTCACCGGGGAGCTGTTTTTT. Protein product: CAWSLSVTGELFF.

This rearrangement joins TRBV18 to TRBJ1-1; D unresolved. CDR1 KGHSH and CDR2 LQKENI come from the germline V gene. The CDR3 covers 15 residues. Trimming pared 0 bases from V and 0 bases from J, leaving 8 bases between. This CDR3 reads CASSPPELMNTEAFF. The CDR3 coding sequence is TGTGCCAGCTCACCACCCGAGTTGATGAACACTGAAGCTTTCTTT.

The sample holds a few counts of this clone. The J gene is TRBJ1-2, the V gene TRBV28; tentatively, D is TRBD1 (5 bases). Germline V gene data show CDR1 as MDHEN and CDR2 as SYDVKM. This CDR3 spans 15 amino acids. V dropped 7 bases and J dropped 0 bases, with 15 bases sitting between them. In DNA, the CDR3 is TGTGCCAGCACCTCATGGGGCGATACTAACTATGGCTACACCTTC. Protein sequence: CASTSWGDTNYGYTF.

The chain links TRBV23-1 to TRBJ1-1, with 10 bases aligning to TRBD1. TRBV23-1 is known as an ORF, though its function is uncertain. The CDR3 has 17 residues. V gave up 3 bases and J gave up 5 bases; unmatched junction bases: 12. CDR3 sequence reads: CASSQTGGRGGHTEAFF. CDR3 bases: TGCGCCAGCAGTCAGACAGGGGGCCGGGGGGGGCATACTGAAGCTTTCTTT.